Listed here are 25 T cell receptor beta chains from one sample, sequenced in a study of T cell responses to AZD1222 COVID-19 vaccine. Clones were read by immunoSEQ multiplex PCR, and TCRdb kept only the in-frame ones, dropping some. Of some 99,000 clones in the sample, 75% to 90% were seen once. Sequenced here: peripheral blood, sampled on day 0 of AZD1222 vaccination. The origin of the receptors is an adult in good health.

The chain carries TRBV27 and TRBJ2-7; TRBD1 aligns across 9 bases. Germline CDR1 reads MNHEY; CDR2 reads SMNVEV (reference sequence). After removal of 5 bases from V and 5 bases from J, the junction contained 10 bases not matched to a gene. The CDR3 totals 15 residues. The CDR3 sequence is CASSPQTGGRDEQYF. The CDR3 DNA reads TGTGCCAGCAGTCCCCAGACAGGGGGTAGGGACGAGCAGTACTTC.

This clone was seen only once. The CDR3 sequence: CASSSDRGQYGYTF. The CDR3, as DNA: TGTGCCAGTTCTTCAGACAGGGGCCAATATGGCTACACCTTC. The rearrangement joins TRBV19 to TRBJ1-2; 8 bases are a match to TRBD1. The CDR3 is made up of 14 amino acids. J was trimmed by 5 bases and V by 8 bases; bases with no gene match: 10. Germline CDR1 is LNHDA and CDR2 is SQIVND (reference sequence).

The V gene is TRBV5-6, the J gene TRBJ1-2, with 9 bases aligning to TRBD1. The CDR3 has 14 amino acids. Germline-derived CDR1 and CDR2 are SGHDT and YYEEEE. With V trimmed by 4 bases and J by 4 bases, 5 bases remained unmatched. The DNA of the CDR3 is TGTGCCAGCAGCCCGACAGGGGGTACCTATGGCTACACCTTC. This gives the protein CASSPTGGTYGYTF. The variable domain in full, with the rest retrieved from reference TRBV5-6 and TRBJ1-2, is DAGVTQSPTHLIKTRGQQVTLRCSPKSGHDTVSWYQQALGQGPQFIFQYYEEEERQRGNFPDRFSGHQFPNYSSELNVNALLLGDSALYLCASSPTGGTYGYTFGSGTRLTVV.

The rearrangement joins TRBV4-2 to TRBJ2-1, with D perhaps matching TRBD1 (5 bases). Deletions cut 1 base from V and 3 bases from J, with 16 bases between. This CDR3 has 17 amino acids. CDR1 LGHNA and CDR2 YNFKEQ come from the germline V gene. CDR3 region: CASSQATTGDHYNEQFF. The DNA of the CDR3 is TGTGCCAGCAGCCAAGCCACCACAGGCGATCACTACAATGAGCAGTTCTTC.

The rearrangement uses TRBV30 and TRBJ2-1; no clear D gene. This CDR3 has 13 amino acids. CDR1 and CDR2 from the germline V gene are GTSNPN and SVGIG (reference sequence). Trimming cost V 0 bases and J 6 bases, with 9 bases left between them. The CDR3 region has the DNA TGTGCCTGGAGTGTACTTAGAGGCAATGAGCAGTTCTTC. Its translation is CAWSVLRGNEQFF.

The rearrangement joins TRBV7-9 to TRBJ2-3, with no clear D. Germline CDR1 reads SEHNR; CDR2 reads FQNEAQ (reference sequence). This CDR3 spans 17 amino acids. The ends were cut back, 5 bases at V and 0 bases at J, with 18 bases in the middle. The CDR3 loop reads CASSPKVGADSTDTQYF. CDR3 nucleotide sequence: TGTGCCAGCAGCCCTAAGGTTGGCGCGGATAGCACAGATACGCAGTATTTT.

The chain uses TRBV28 and TRBJ2-3, with TRBD2 identical over 7 bases. Per germline, CDR1 MDHEN and CDR2 SYDVKM. The CDR3 is made up of 15 amino acids. V trimming: 4 bases; J trimming: 4 bases; junction bases outside the gene matches: 8. The CDR3 sequence: CASSSTSGLADTQYF. The CDR3 DNA is TGTGCCAGCAGTTCGACAAGTGGACTAGCAGATACGCAGTATTTT.

V is TRBV4-3 and J is TRBJ1-2; D unresolved. This CDR3 comprises 14 residues. Trimming stripped 3 bases from V and 4 bases from J, with 12 bases between. Germline CDR1 is LGHNA and CDR2 is YSLEER. The CDR3 loop is CASSQSTTPYGYTF. In DNA form, the CDR3 reads TGCGCCAGCAGCCAGTCGACCACTCCCTATGGCTACACCTTC.

This rearrangement joins TRBV2 to TRBJ1-2; D is ambiguous. V lost 6 bases and J 6 bases, leaving 14 bases between the germline ends. CDR1 is SNHLY, CDR2 FYNNEI, per germline. The CDR3 is made up of 13 amino acids. The CDR3 spells CASRSGTADGYTF. The DNA of the CDR3 is TGTGCCAGCAGGTCGGGCACAGCTGATGGCTACACCTTC.

The rearrangement uses TRBV18 and TRBJ1-1; D gene ambiguous. This CDR3 has 15 residues. Trimming stripped 2 bases from V and 2 bases from J, with 12 bases between. The V gene's germline CDR1 is KGHSH and CDR2 LQKENI. The CDR3 loop reads CASSPNFGKNTEAFF. The CDR3 DNA is TGTGCCAGCTCACCAAACTTTGGGAAAAACACTGAAGCTTTCTTT.

This rearrangement joins TRBV5-5 to TRBJ2-2; weak D call: TRBD2 (6 bases). CDR1 is SGHKS, CDR2 YYEKEE, per germline (reference sequence). V lost 2 bases, J lost 7 bases, and 18 bases lay in between. This CDR3 comprises 16 residues. The CDR3 coding sequence is TGTGCCAGCAGCTTTATTCTGTCGGGAGCGGGCGGGGAGCTGTTTTTT. Protein: CASSFILSGAGGELFF.

V usage is TRBV20-1 and J usage is TRBJ2-1, with D tentatively TRBD2 (6 bases). V gave up 5 bases and J gave up 7 bases, with 9 bases separating them. The CDR3 runs 11 residues. CDR1 is DFQATT, CDR2 SNEGSKA, per germline (reference sequence). CDR3 coding DNA: TGCAGTGCTTCGGGGGATAATGAGCAGTTCTTC. It yields the protein CSASGDNEQFF.

The chain couples TRBV5-4 to TRBJ2-7; 10 bases match TRBD2. Looked up from germline, CDR1 is SGHNT and CDR2 is YYREEE (reference sequence). The CDR3 extends over 15 amino acids. J was trimmed by 2 bases and V by 4 bases; bases with no gene match: 6. CDR3 nucleotides: TGTGCCAGCAGCCCCAGCGGGGGGGAAACCTACGAGCAGTACTTC. This translates into CASSPSGGETYEQYF.

The rearrangement uses TRBV7-9 and TRBJ1-5, with a possible D match to TRBD1 (6 bases). Germline V CDR1 and CDR2: SEHNR, FQNEAQ (reference sequence). CDR3 length: 15 residues. V lost 2 bases and J lost 2, with 10 bases in between. The CDR3 DNA is TGTGCCAGCAGCTTATTTCGGGGGCGCAATCAGCCCCAGCATTTT. Translated, it gives CASSLFRGRNQPQHF.

This chain joins TRBV10-3 and TRBJ2-1; 12 bases agree with TRBD2. Germline V gives CDR1 ENHRY, CDR2 SYGVKD. The J segment lost 0 bases and the V segment lost 6 bases, leaving 3 bases of the junction unmatched. The CDR3 runs to 16 residues. The CDR3 region is CAISRLAGASYNEQFF. CDR3 nucleotide sequence: TGTGCCATCAGCAGACTAGCGGGAGCCTCCTACAATGAGCAGTTCTTC.

This rearrangement joins TRBV5-6 to TRBJ2-3; D remains ambiguous. CDR3 length: 13 residues. Germline CDR1 and CDR2: SGHDT and YYEEEE. Between the trimmed V and J ends, which lost 0 bases and 5 bases, there was a span of 7 bases. Here the CDR3 DNA reads TGTGCCAGCAGCTTGGGGTCGGAAGATACGCAGTATTTT. It codes for CASSLGSEDTQYF.

The V and J genes are TRBV6-5 and TRBJ1-2, with 7 bases aligning to TRBD1. The CDR3 totals 14 residues. Looked up from germline, CDR1 is MNHEY and CDR2 is SVGAGI. V shed 5 bases, J shed 5 bases, and the junction held 8 bases outside the gene matches. The CDR3 DNA follows: TGTGCCAGCAGTCGAGAACAGGGGAGGTATGGCTACACCTTC. Protein: CASSREQGRYGYTF.

The rearrangement uses TRBV7-2 and TRBJ1-2, with D tentatively TRBD1 (5 bases). The germline gives CDR1 SGHTA, CDR2 FQGNSA. The ends were cut back, 0 bases at V and 7 bases at J, with 18 bases in the middle. The CDR3 length is 16 residues. The CDR3 DNA is TGTGCCAGCAGCTTAGCCCACGGCGAATGGGGCCGTGGCTACACCTTC. As protein: CASSLAHGEWGRGYTF.

This clone has more than one count but fewer than ten. This chain uses TRBV11-2 with TRBJ1-5; no definite D call. Looked up from germline, CDR1 is SGHAT and CDR2 is FQNNGV. This CDR3 spans 12 amino acids. V lost 4 bases, J lost 4 bases, and 5 bases lay in between. The CDR3 sequence is CASSSFNQPQHF. The CDR3 DNA sequence: TGTGCCAGCAGCTCTTTTAATCAGCCCCAGCATTTT.

The CDR3 spells CASSSRGNQPQHF. The CDR3 nucleotides are TGTGCCAGCAGCTCCCGGGGCAATCAGCCCCAGCATTTT. This rearrangement joins TRBV7-2 to TRBJ1-5, with D uncertain. CDR3 length: 13 residues. V lost 4 bases, J lost 2 bases, and 6 bases lay in between. The germline V gene has CDR1 SGHTA and CDR2 FQGNSA.

The chain carries TRBV7-2 and TRBJ2-7, with 7 positions matching TRBD2. The germline V gene encodes CDR1 SGHTA and CDR2 FQGNSA. The trim removed 4 bases at V and 0 bases at J, leaving 3 bases unmatched. The CDR3 consists of 14 residues. The CDR3, as DNA: TGTGCCAGCAGCTACCTAGCGGTCTCCTACGAGCAGTACTTC. Its protein product is CASSYLAVSYEQYF.

This clone has only one observation. The V call is TRBV11-2, the J call TRBJ2-3, with 11 nucleotides matching TRBD2. The CDR3 covers 15 residues. Germline lookup yields CDR1 SGHAT and CDR2 FQNNGV. Trimming took 8 bases from V and 4 from J; bases not matched to a gene: 8. This chain's CDR3 is CASRRELAGADTQYF. CDR3 DNA: TGTGCCAGCCGCCGCGAACTAGCGGGGGCAGATACGCAGTATTTT.

The rearrangement joins TRBV2 to TRBJ2-1, with 9 bases that match TRBD2. The CDR3 has 14 amino acids. Germline V gene data show CDR1 as SNHLY and CDR2 as FYNNEI. The junction had 9 bases not matched to a gene; V was cut back by 7 bases and J by 8 bases. CDR3 DNA sequence: TGTGCCAGCAAGGGTTCTAGCGGGGAATATGAGCAGTTCTTC. Translated: CASKGSSGEYEQFF. The full variable domain, rest sourced from reference TRBV2 and TRBJ2-1, is EPEVTQTPSHQVTQMGQEVILRCVPISNHLYFYWYRQILGQKVEFLVSFYNNEISEKSEIFDDQFSVERPDGSNFTLKIRSTKLEDSAMYFCASKGSSGEYEQFFGPGTRLTVL.

This rearrangement joins TRBV5-1 to TRBJ2-7; tentatively, D is TRBD2 (6 bases). The CDR3 length is 16 residues. The V gene lost 1 base and the J gene lost 0 bases, with 14 bases spanning the gap. Germline V gene data show CDR1 as SGHRS and CDR2 as YFSETQ. The CDR3 DNA reads TGCGCCAGCAGCTTGAGAGGGGACTGGGACTCCTACGAGCAGTACTTC. It translates to CASSLRGDWDSYEQYF.

The V gene is TRBV12-3 or TRBV12-4, the J gene TRBJ2-1; D might be TRBD2 (6 bases). V was shortened by 6 bases and J by 3 bases, with 9 bases between the two germline ends. This CDR3 comprises 13 residues. CDR3 in amino acids: CASSYGGYNEQFF. CDR3 nucleotide sequence: TGTGCCAGCAGCTACGGGGGCTACAATGAGCAGTTCTTC.